A single sample gave rise to the 21 T cell receptor beta chains below, sequenced in a study of T-cell reconstitution after alpha-beta-depleted transplantation in children. Preparation of the TCRbeta library was carried out with unique molecular identifiers. TCRdb fed the PCR reads into MiXCR, producing one record per CDR3 protein. The sample shows 450,000 to 550,000 distinct CDR3 sequences, about 10% of them seen only once. Material: PBMCs, mostly from graft donor cells, obtained 180 days after TCRalphabeta/CD19-depleted stem cell transplant. These receptor sequences come from a female patient between 2 and 15 years old who had a stem cell transplant for aplastic anemia, so the T cells may come from the graft donor.

This clonotype was counted at least ten times. This chain connects TRBV5-1 to TRBJ2-1; 13 positions match TRBD2. Per the germline V gene, CDR1 is SGHRS and CDR2 is YFSETQ. J was trimmed by 7 bases and V by 4 bases; bases with no gene match: 8. The length of the CDR3 is 16 residues. CDR3 region: CASSMPGLAGDNEQFF. The CDR3 DNA reads as TGCGCCAGCAGCATGCCTGGACTAGCGGGAGATAATGAGCAGTTCTTC.

On this clonotype: The junction does not match germline at one end; this may be a read error. The chain recombines TRBV28 with TRBJ2-2; 11 bases match TRBD2. Per the germline V gene, CDR1 is MDHEN and CDR2 is SYDVKM. This CDR3 is 17 amino acids long. The CDR3 spells CANSLILAGGNTGELFF. CDR3 bases: TGTGCCAACAGTTTAATCCTAGCGGGAGGTAACACCGGGGAGCTGTTTTTT.

The V and J genes are TRBV24-1 and TRBJ2-3; 9 bases map to TRBD1. V lost 5 bases, J lost 6 bases, and 11 bases stayed unmatched. This CDR3 has 16 residues. Germline loops: CDR1 KGHDR, CDR2 SFDVKD. CDR3: CATSAPRDRVSDTQYF. The CDR3 nucleotides are TGTGCCACCAGTGCACCCCGGGACAGGGTGTCGGATACGCAGTATTTT.

This clonotype has more than one count but fewer than ten. The chain couples TRBV6-1 to TRBJ2-1; D unclear. Trimming shortened V by 2 bases and J by 0 bases, and 14 bases separated the two germline ends. Germline lookup yields CDR1 MNHNS and CDR2 SASEGT. The length of the CDR3 is 17 residues. The CDR3, as DNA: TGTGCCAGCAGTGAAATAGGGCCCCCCAGCTCCTACAATGAGCAGTTCTTC. Its protein product is CASSEIGPPSSYNEQFF.

J is TRBJ2-1 and V is TRBV7-6; tentative D call: TRBD2 (6 bases). This CDR3 comprises 16 residues. Trimming removed 1 base at V and 3 bases at J, with 13 bases between. The germline gives CDR1 SGHVS, CDR2 FNYEAQ. The CDR3 sequence is CASSLDGLAHYNEQFF. The CDR3 bases are TGTGCCAGCAGCTTAGATGGCCTAGCGCACTACAATGAGCAGTTCTTC. Supplemented by reference TRBV7-6 and TRBJ2-1, the full variable domain reads GAGVSQSPRYKVTKRGQDVALRCDPISGHVSLYWYRQALGQGPEFLTYFNYEAQQDKSGLPNDRFSAERPEGSISTLTIQRTEQRDSAMYRCASSLDGLAHYNEQFFGPGTRLTVL.

A few counts support this clonotype. V usage is TRBV7-3 and J usage is TRBJ2-7; either TRBD1 or TRBD2 may supply D (5 bases each). CDR3 length: 15 amino acids. Germline V lookup: CDR1 SGHTA, CDR2 FQGTGA. The V end was cut by 2 bases, the J end by 2 bases, with 13 bases between. CDR3 protein: CASSLGDGGPYEQYF. The CDR3 DNA follows: TGTGCCAGCAGCTTAGGGGATGGGGGACCCTACGAGCAGTACTTC.

This clonotype was detected many times. The V and J genes are TRBV28 and TRBJ2-7; 11 positions match TRBD2. Germline CDR1 and CDR2: MDHEN and SYDVKM. The CDR3 sequence is 15 residues long. Trimming removed 7 bases from V and 4 bases from J; junction bases left unmatched: 9. The CDR3 loop reads CASNLSGTSGYEQYF. The CDR3 DNA reads as TGTGCCAGCAACCTATCCGGGACTAGCGGATACGAGCAGTACTTC.

This clonotype occurred a few times. The chain recombines TRBV18 with TRBJ2-5, with 9 positions matching TRBD2. The V segment lost 4 bases and the J segment 5 bases; nucleotides outside the gene matches: 8. Germline V CDR1 and CDR2: KGHSH, LQKENI. The CDR3 extends over 15 amino acids. The CDR3 coding sequence is TGTGCCAGCTCACTAATAGCGGGAGTCGGGGAGACCCAGTACTTC. This encodes CASSLIAGVGETQYF.

This clonotype was seen ten or more times. The genes are TRBV6-5 and TRBJ1-4, with 7 bases fitting TRBD1. Trimming removed 2 bases from V and 7 bases from J; junction bases left unmatched: 7. This CDR3 contains 15 residues. Per the germline V gene, CDR1 is MNHEY and CDR2 is SVGAGI. The CDR3, as DNA: TGTGCCAGCAGTTACAACAGGGGCGTTGGTGAAAAACTGTTTTTT. Its translation is CASSYNRGVGEKLFF.

This clonotype was found a few times. V and J are TRBV7-2 and TRBJ2-2; a weak D match, TRBD1 (5 bases). Deletions cut 2 bases from V and 2 bases from J, with 9 bases between. The germline V gene encodes CDR1 SGHTA and CDR2 FQGNSA. CDR3 length: 15 amino acids. CDR3 loop: CASSLFRVNTGELFF. CDR3 sequence (DNA): TGTGCCAGCAGCTTATTCAGGGTCAACACCGGGGAGCTGTTTTTT.

The V gene is TRBV30, the J gene TRBJ1-1, with D maybe TRBD1 (5 bases). Germline V lookup: CDR1 GTSNPN, CDR2 SVGIG (reference sequence). This CDR3 is 14 amino acids long. Between the trimmed V and J ends, which lost 5 bases and 5 bases, there was a span of 18 bases. The CDR3 region is CAWGTFQGLTEAFF. The CDR3 DNA is TGTGCCTGGGGAACTTTCCAGGGCTTGACTGAAGCTTTCTTT.

This clonotype was detected ten times or more. The genes are TRBV15 and TRBJ1-3, with D possibly being TRBD1 (5 bases). Trimming took 4 bases from V and 7 from J, leaving 17 bases between them. This CDR3 region has 15 residues. From germline, CDR1 is LNHNV and CDR2 YYDKDF (reference sequence). Written as DNA, the CDR3 is TGTGCCACCAGCACCATCGGACAAGTAGGGAACACCATATATTTT. Residues: CATSTIGQVGNTIYF. Complete variable domain (other parts from reference TRBV15 and TRBJ1-3): DAMVIQNPRYQVTQFGKPVTLSCSQTLNHNVMYWYQQKSSQAPKLLFHYYDKDFNNEADTPDNFQSRRPNTSFCFLDIRSPGLGDTAMYLCATSTIGQVGNTIYFGEGSWLTVV.

This chain joins TRBV6-1 and TRBJ2-2; no reliable D call. This CDR3 has 17 amino acids. V was shortened by 5 bases and J by 4 bases, with 20 bases between the two germline ends. Germline CDR1 reads MNHNS; CDR2 reads SASEGT. In DNA, the CDR3 is TGTGCCAGCAGTCCGCGAATAAGTAGCCGGGTCACCGGGGAGCTGTTTTTT. Translating it yields CASSPRISSRVTGELFF.

The chain employs TRBV20-1 and TRBJ2-6, with D possibly called TRBD1 or TRBD2 (5 bases each). This CDR3 is 14 amino acids long. In germline, CDR1 is DFQATT, CDR2 SNEGSKA (reference sequence). V was trimmed by 4 bases and J by 0 bases, leaving 7 bases between them. CDR3 nucleotides: TGCAGTGCTACAGGGAGCTCTGGGGCCAACGTCCTGACTTTC. Encoded protein: CSATGSSGANVLTF.

On this clonotype itself: At one end the junction does not follow the germline gene, possibly because of a read error. J is TRBJ1-1 and V is TRBV7-9, with D maybe TRBD1 (6 bases). This CDR3 region has 14 residues. The V gene's germline CDR1 is SEHNR and CDR2 FQNEAQ (reference sequence). The CDR3 region is CVSSPEDRNTEAFF. The CDR3 DNA reads TGTGTCAGCAGCCCCGAGGACAGGAACACTGAAGCTTTCTTT. Based on the CDR3 plus reference TRBV7-9 and TRBJ1-1, the full variable domain is DTGVSQNPRHKITKRGQNVTFRCDPISEHNRLYWYRQTLGQGPEFLTYFQNEAQLEKSRLLSDRFSAERPKGSFSTLEIQRTEQGDSAMYLCVSSPEDRNTEAFFGQGTRLTVV.

The rearrangement uses TRBV5-1 and TRBJ2-7, with a weak D call TRBD1 (6 bases). V was shortened by 2 bases and J by 1 base, with 22 bases between the two germline ends. The CDR3 is 18 amino acids. Germline values: CDR1 SGHRS, CDR2 YFSETQ. CDR3 loop: CASSFSDHDRHTSYEQYF. The CDR3 DNA reads as TGCGCCAGCAGCTTCTCAGACCACGACAGGCACACGTCCTACGAGCAGTACTTC.

This clonotype was counted between two and nine times. The rearrangement uses TRBV7-9 and TRBJ2-1; D is uncertain. V dropped 0 bases and J dropped 11 bases, with 5 bases sitting between them. The CDR3 has 11 residues. The germline V gene encodes CDR1 SEHNR and CDR2 FQNEAQ (reference sequence). CDR3 coding DNA: TGTGCCAGCAGCTTAGCCGCTCAGCAGTTCTTC. Translation: CASSLAAQQFF.

This clonotype was observed a few times. The chain links TRBV13 to TRBJ2-7; 12 nucleotides line up with TRBD1. In germline, CDR1 is PRHDT, CDR2 FYEKMQ (reference sequence). This CDR3 comprises 14 residues. Germline trimming cut 5 bases from V and 7 bases from J; bases unmatched to any gene: 6. CDR3 nucleotide sequence: TGTGCCAGCAGCAGGGACAGGGGGCGAGGGGAGCAGTACGTC. The encoded protein is CASSRDRGRGEQYV.

The rearrangement joins TRBV4-2 to TRBJ1-5, with a weak D call TRBD1 (6 bases). V lost 0 bases and J 0 bases, leaving 15 bases between the germline ends. Germline loops: CDR1 LGHNA, CDR2 YNFKEQ. This CDR3 has 18 residues. Here the CDR3 DNA reads TGTGCCAGCAGCCAAGATATGGGGGCAGGGATTAGCAATCAGCCCCAGCATTTT. The encoded protein is CASSQDMGAGISNQPQHF.

This clonotype turned up a few times. V gene TRBV27 combines with J gene TRBJ2-7; tentative D call: TRBD2 (5 bases). V lost 6 bases and J lost 3, with 12 bases in between. Germline V gene lookup returns CDR1 MNHEY and CDR2 SMNVEV (reference sequence). The CDR3 runs to 13 residues. Here the CDR3 DNA reads TGTGCCAGCAGGCTTCGGGGTAGCTACGAGCAGTACTTC. This encodes CASRLRGSYEQYF.

This clonotype was detected only a few times. The rearrangement links TRBV28 to TRBJ1-2; D may be TRBD1 (5 bases). Germline V CDR1 and CDR2: MDHEN, SYDVKM. The CDR3 covers 12 residues. V was clipped by 6 bases and J by 4 bases, with 9 bases between them. DNA of the CDR3: TGTGCCAGCAGCGGGGGGGTCTATGGCTACACCTTC. It codes for CASSGGVYGYTF.